The 9 T cell receptor beta chains reported below all come from one sample, sequenced in a study of blood T cells in healthy people across ages. Alongside a J-beta primer mix, a sample-barcoded 5' primer served in a second PCR lasting about 6 to 12 cycles. Via MiXCR, TCRdb re-called the 5' RACE reads, giving one row per CDR3 protein. The table has about 1,800,000 distinct CDR3 sequences, about 30% seen once. Sequenced: blood. Every receptor here comes from a woman in her twenties or thirties in good health.

The chain is built from TRBV24-1 and TRBJ2-5, with D uncertain. This CDR3 has 10 amino acids. Germline CDR1 reads KGHDR; CDR2 reads SFDVKD. The V and J ends lost 9 bases and 5 bases respectively, with 6 bases between them. The CDR3 loop reads CATRAETQYF. CDR3 bases: TGTGCCACCCGTGCGGAGACCCAGTACTTC.

About this clonotype itself: The junction does not match germline at one end; this may be a read error. The chain links TRBV15 to TRBJ1-2, with D possibly TRBD1 on 6 matching bases. Germline V gene sequence: CDR1 LNHNV, CDR2 YYDKDF (reference sequence). The CDR3 length is 16 residues. In DNA form, the CDR3 reads TGTGCCACCAGCAGACAGAGGGGGTCGGGGATCTATGACTACACCTTC. It is translated as CATSRQRGSGIYDYTF. Filled out from reference TRBV15 and TRBJ1-2, the complete variable domain reads DAMVIQNPRYQVTQFGKPVTLSCSQTLNHNVMYWYQQKSSQAPKLLFHYYDKDFNNEADTPDNFQSRRPNTSFCFLDIRSPGLGDTAMYLCATSRQRGSGIYDYTFGSGTRLTVV.

This sequence joins TRBV10-3 and TRBJ2-7; D possibly uses TRBD1 or TRBD2 (5 bases each). The CDR3 contains 14 residues. The germline gives CDR1 ENHRY, CDR2 SYGVKD. With 3 bases removed from V and 1 base from J, the gap between germline ends came to 10 bases. CDR3 DNA sequence: TGTGCCATCAGTGACCGGGACGGATCCTACGAGCAGTACTTC. It yields the protein CAISDRDGSYEQYF.

The chain joins TRBV9 to TRBJ2-2; 13 positions match TRBD2. CDR1 is SGDLS, CDR2 YYNGEE, per germline. V trimming: 0 bases; J trimming: 7 bases; junction bases outside the gene matches: 6. The CDR3 totals 17 residues. CDR3 amino acids: CASSVGELAGGSGELFF. The CDR3 nucleotides are TGTGCCAGCAGCGTAGGGGAACTAGCGGGAGGGAGCGGGGAGCTGTTTTTT.

This chain links TRBV4-1 with TRBJ1-1, with 9 bases lining up with TRBD1. CDR1 and CDR2 (germline): MGHRA, YSYEKL. V lost 3 bases to trimming and J lost 3 bases; unmatched junction nucleotides: 5. The CDR3 runs 15 residues. CDR3 region: CASSHIRTGDTEAFF. The CDR3 DNA reads TGCGCCAGCAGCCACATCCGGACAGGGGACACTGAAGCTTTCTTT.

This clonotype occurred a few times. The chain joins TRBV5-5 to TRBJ1-4, with 7 bases matching TRBD1. The CDR3 sequence is 14 residues long. Losses at the gene ends were 4 bases for V and 7 bases for J; bases not matched to a gene: 7. CDR1 SGHKS and CDR2 YYEKEE come from the germline V gene (reference sequence). The CDR3 nucleotides are TGTGCCAGCAGCGCGACAGGGATATTTGAAAAACTGTTTTTT. This sequence encodes CASSATGIFEKLFF. Together with reference TRBV5-5 and TRBJ1-4, the CDR3 gives the full variable domain: DAGVTQSPTHLIKTRGQQVTLRCSPISGHKSVSWYQQVLGQGPQFIFQYYEKEERGRGNFPDRFSARQFPNYSSELNVNALLLGDSALYLCASSATGIFEKLFFGSGTQLSVL.

V is TRBV27 and J is TRBJ1-6; D gene unclear. Germline CDR1 MNHEY, CDR2 SMNVEV (reference sequence). This CDR3 is built from 13 residues. The V and J ends lost 6 bases and 13 bases respectively, with 16 bases between them. CDR3 loop: CASSFRPRGPLHF. The CDR3 DNA reads TGTGCCAGCAGCTTTAGGCCTCGGGGTCCCCTCCACTTT.

This clonotype has more than one count but fewer than ten. DNA for the CDR3: TGTGCCAGCAGCCAAGATAACGGACAGGGTTTATATGGCTACACCTTC. It encodes CASSQDNGQGLYGYTF. The chain uses TRBV4-2 and TRBJ1-2; 8 positions match TRBD1. The V and J ends lost 0 bases and 5 bases, in that order; junction bases with no gene match: 8. The germline V gene encodes CDR1 LGHNA and CDR2 YNFKEQ. There are 16 residues in the CDR3.

As for this clonotype: A much larger clone lies one base from this, so it may be a read error. The chain carries TRBV4-1 and TRBJ2-5; 8 bases are shared with TRBD1. CDR3 length: 20 amino acids. Germline V lookup: CDR1 MGHRA, CDR2 YSYEKL. This CDR3 is CVSSPTRGTPRQGWRETQYF. CDR3 bases: TGCGTCAGCAGCCCGACAAGAGGGACACCGAGACAGGGGTGGAGAGAGACCCAGTACTTC.